These T cell receptor beta chains were read from a single sample in a study of T cell responses to AZD1222 COVID-19 vaccine. Here immunoSEQ multiplex PCR was the method, and the copy in TCRdb shows in-frame clones only, minus some. The sample holds some 130,000 clones, about 93% seen once. The sequencing here drew on peripheral blood, taken 28 days after the second AZD1222 dose. The source is an adult who received the AZD1222 COVID-19 vaccine. The CDR3 runs from the conserved cysteine through the conserved F or W. A D gene is named only where the DNA matches it firmly. The listing skips clone size in some rows; elsewhere it reads once, few, many or a size class.

v_call	j_call	clone_size	d_call	cdr3_aa	cdr3_nt
TRBV19	TRBJ1-1	NA	NA	CASQDSMNTEAFF	TGTGCCAGTCAGGACAGCATGAACACTGAAGCTTTCTTT
TRBV27	TRBJ2-3	NA	TRBD2	CASSLRGGPYTDTQYF	TGTGCCAGCAGTTTACGCGGGGGGCCCTACACAGATACGCAGTATTTT
TRBV19	TRBJ2-7	NA	NA	CASSYGASYEQYF	TGTGCCAGTAGTTATGGTGCCTCCTACGAGCAGTACTTC
TRBV24-1	TRBJ1-2	NA	NA	CATSDSRYGYTF	TGTGCCACCAGTGATTCGAGGTATGGCTACACCTTC
TRBV6-6	TRBJ2-7	NA	TRBD1	CASRSGTGSYEQYF	TGTGCCAGCAGATCCGGGACAGGGTCCTACGAGCAGTACTTC
TRBV6-2/TRBV6-3	TRBJ2-7	NA	NA	CASSYEGASVSYEQYF	TGTGCCAGCAGTTACGAAGGGGCTAGCGTCTCCTACGAGCAGTACTTC
TRBV2	TRBJ2-1	NA	NA	CASKLMWNEQFF	TGTGCCAGCAAACTAATGTGGAATGAGCAGTTCTTC
TRBV6-2/TRBV6-3	TRBJ1-2	NA	TRBD1	CASSLTGGPLGYTF	TGTGCCAGCAGTCTCACAGGGGGCCCCCTCGGCTACACCTTC
TRBV25-1	TRBJ1-2	NA	NA	CASSESTGGFNPFYGYTF	TGTGCCAGCAGTGAATCAACGGGAGGTTTTAACCCATTTTATGGCTACACCTTC
TRBV5-1	TRBJ1-1	NA	NA	CASSLAGRGRGSEAFF	TGCGCCAGCAGCTTGGCGGGGAGGGGCAGAGGATCTGAAGCTTTCTTT
TRBV7-9	TRBJ2-6	NA	TRBD1	CASSVGQGSGANVLTF	TGTGCCAGCAGCGTGGGACAGGGTTCCGGGGCCAACGTCCTGACTTTC
TRBV2	TRBJ1-1	NA	NA	CASSDESNTEAFF	TGTGCCAGCAGTGACGAATCGAACACTGAAGCTTTCTTT
TRBV7-2	TRBJ1-5	NA	TRBD1	CASSLGDSSNQPQHF	TGTGCCAGCAGCTTGGGGGACAGTAGCAATCAGCCCCAGCATTTT
TRBV9	TRBJ1-1	NA	NA	CASSGPLLNTEAFF	TGTGCCAGCAGCGGACCATTACTGAACACTGAAGCTTTCTTT
TRBV27	TRBJ2-1	NA	NA	CASSLLGPAYNEQFF	TGTGCCAGCAGTTTATTAGGGCCGGCCTACAATGAGCAGTTCTTC
TRBV5-6	TRBJ1-6	NA	TRBD1	CASSFDRDSPLHF	TGTGCCAGCAGCTTCGACAGGGATTCACCCCTCCACTTT
TRBV7-9	TRBJ1-1	once	NA	CASSLAPPGITEAFF	TGTGCCAGCAGCTTAGCTCCTCCAGGGATCACTGAAGCTTTCTTT
TRBV4-2	TRBJ1-6	few	TRBD1	CASSPRVGQGYNNSPLHF	TGTGCCAGCAGCCCCAGGGTCGGACAGGGCTACAATAATTCACCCCTCCACTTT
TRBV27	TRBJ1-5	NA	NA	CASSLSKTGNQPQHF	TGTGCCAGCAGTTTATCGAAGACGGGGAATCAGCCCCAGCATTTT
TRBV18	TRBJ1-5	NA	TRBD1	CASSRDREHQPQHF	TGTGCCAGCTCACGCGACAGGGAGCATCAGCCCCAGCATTTT
TRBV4-2	TRBJ1-5	NA	NA	CASSQDISQGYGNQPQHF	TGTGCCAGCAGCCAAGATATATCTCAGGGCTATGGCAATCAGCCCCAGCATTTT
TRBV6-5	TRBJ1-2	NA	TRBD1	CASTKGQGNGYTF	TGTGCCAGCACCAAAGGACAGGGGAATGGCTACACCTTC
TRBV7-3	TRBJ1-1	NA	TRBD1	CASSGRTGRAEAFF	TGTGCCAGCAGCGGTAGGACAGGGCGGGCTGAAGCTTTCTTT
TRBV15	TRBJ1-6	NA	TRBD1	CATSRGSGQGVSPLHF	TGTGCCACCAGCAGAGGGTCGGGACAGGGTGTTTCACCCCTCCACTTT
TRBV5-6	TRBJ2-6	NA	TRBD1	CASSLDRGSSGANVLTF	TGTGCCAGCAGCTTAGACAGGGGAAGCTCTGGGGCCAACGTCCTGACTTTC
TRBV2	TRBJ1-5	NA	NA	CASTAGGRNQPQHF	TGTGCCAGCACGGCCGGGGGAAGGAATCAGCCCCAGCATTTT
TRBV6-5	TRBJ1-5	NA	NA	CASRVSNQPQHF	TGTGCCAGCAGGGTCAGCAACCAGCCCCAGCATTTT
TRBV2	TRBJ1-6	NA	NA	CASSEAGSTSPLHF	TGTGCCAGCAGTGAAGCGGGGAGCACTTCACCCCTCCACTTT
TRBV28	TRBJ2-2	NA	NA	CASQVHPGELFF	TGTGCCAGCCAAGTTCATCCCGGGGAGCTGTTTTTT
TRBV6-5	TRBJ1-1	NA	NA	CASSYRTTGEAFF	TGTGCCAGCAGTTACCGGACGACCGGTGAAGCTTTCTTT
TRBV29-1	TRBJ1-2	NA	NA	CSEPVGPNYGYTF	TGCAGCGAACCAGTGGGTCCTAACTATGGCTACACCTTC
TRBV3-1/TRBV3-2	TRBJ1-1	NA	TRBD1	CASSQLEGGGPNTEAFF	TGTGCCAGCAGCCAATTGGAAGGGGGCGGACCGAACACTGAAGCTTTCTTT
TRBV9	TRBJ2-1	NA	TRBD1	CASSVAGQGDPEQFF	TGTGCCAGCAGCGTAGCGGGACAGGGGGATCCTGAGCAGTTCTTC
TRBV9	TRBJ2-3	NA	TRBD2	CASSVVPTSGGTDTQYF	TGTGCCAGCAGCGTAGTCCCTACTAGCGGGGGGACAGATACGCAGTATTTT
TRBV2	TRBJ2-1	once	NA	CASRAAGGGLYNEQFF	TGTGCCAGCAGAGCAGCAGGGGGGGGATTATACAATGAGCAGTTCTTC
TRBV4-1	TRBJ1-1	NA	NA	CASSQDRTRGRANTEAFF	TGCGCCAGCAGCCAAGATCGAACCAGAGGGAGGGCGAACACTGAAGCTTTCTTT
TRBV3-1/TRBV3-2	TRBJ1-2	NA	NA	CASSQDWAGNGYTF	TGTGCCAGCAGCCAAGATTGGGCAGGGAACGGCTACACCTTC
TRBV11-1	TRBJ2-3	NA	TRBD2	CASSLAARTAQYF	TGTGCCAGCAGCCTAGCGGCGCGGACGGCGCAGTATTTT
TRBV18	TRBJ1-5	NA	NA	CASSPGNQPQHF	TGTGCCAGCTCACCGGGCAATCAGCCCCAGCATTTT
TRBV5-1	TRBJ1-3	NA	NA	CASSPTSMRGNTIYF	TGCGCCAGCAGCCCTACCTCTATGAGGGGAAACACCATATATTTT
TRBV18	TRBJ1-6	NA	TRBD1	CASSPGQGARGSPLHF	TGTGCCAGCTCACCGGGACAGGGGGCGAGGGGTTCACCCCTCCACTTT
TRBV18	TRBJ1-5	once	NA	CASSPGDRINQPQHF	TGTGCCAGCTCACCAGGAGACAGAATCAATCAGCCCCAGCATTTT
TRBV19	TRBJ1-2	NA	NA	CASSVDWGAYGYTF	TGTGCCAGTAGTGTGGACTGGGGAGCGTATGGCTACACCTTC
TRBV7-2	TRBJ1-3	NA	NA	CASSFPPQDGYSGNTIYF	TGTGCCAGCAGCTTCCCGCCACAGGACGGATACTCTGGAAACACCATATATTTT
TRBV5-4	TRBJ1-3	NA	TRBD1	CASSRGQGEAGNTIYF	TGTGCCAGCAGCAGGGGACAGGGGGAAGCTGGAAACACCATATATTTT
TRBV19	TRBJ2-3	NA	NA	CASTVASTDTQYF	TGTGCCAGTACGGTGGCTAGCACAGATACGCAGTATTTT
TRBV30	TRBJ1-2	NA	TRBD1	CAWSVDRGAYGYTF	TGTGCCTGGAGCGTGGACAGGGGCGCCTATGGCTACACCTTC
TRBV4-1	TRBJ1-1	NA	NA	CASSYPGEDTEAFF	TGCGCCAGCAGCTATCCGGGGGAGGACACTGAAGCTTTCTTT
TRBV7-9	TRBJ1-6	NA	NA	CASSRNGQELHF	TGTGCCAGCAGTCGCAACGGACAAGAACTCCACTTT